The 32 T cell receptor beta chains below were found in one sample sequenced in a study of cytomegalovirus exposure and HLA in healthy donors. 13 Jbeta primers and 60 Vbeta primers were used for the PCR. Assay used: immunoSEQ multiplex PCR; TCRdb lists only in-frame clones, some missing. This sample has around 120,000 clones, with 60% to 85% found just once. Material: PBMCs. These receptors all come from a woman between 35 and 50 years old in good health and CMV-seropositive.

The chain has TRBV25-1 and TRBJ2-5; D uncertain. The germline V and J ends were trimmed by 4 bases and 2 bases, with 11 bases remaining between them. Per germline, CDR1 MGHDK and CDR2 SYGVNS. The CDR3 runs 14 residues. CDR3 region: CASSADAQQETQYF. CDR3 nucleotides: TGTGCCAGCAGTGCCGATGCCCAGCAAGAGACCCAGTACTTC.

The genes are TRBV7-9 and TRBJ1-6; 7 bases line up with TRBD1. CDR1 and CDR2 from the germline V gene are SEHNR and FQNEAQ (reference sequence). This CDR3 contains 13 residues. V lost 2 bases, J lost 11 bases, and 3 bases stayed unmatched. The CDR3 loop is CASSLLDRAPLHF. The CDR3 DNA reads as TGTGCCAGCAGCTTACTAGACAGGGCACCCCTCCACTTT.

V and J are TRBV4-1 and TRBJ1-1; the D is unclear. The germline V and J ends were trimmed by 0 bases and 3 bases, with 8 bases remaining between them. The CDR3 contains 14 residues. CDR1 MGHRA and CDR2 YSYEKL come from the germline V gene. In DNA form, the CDR3 reads TGCGCCAGCAGCCAAGAATCTCGTTACACTGAAGCTTTCTTT. This sequence encodes CASSQESRYTEAFF.

Regarding this clone: This same CDR3 is encoded by further DNA sequences in the sample. The chain employs TRBV5-1 and TRBJ2-3; 7 nucleotides match TRBD1. V was clipped by 4 bases and J by 1 base; unmatched bases: 3. This CDR3 has 14 residues. The germline CDR1 and CDR2 sequences are SGHRS and YFSETQ. The CDR3 sequence: CASSLGTGTDTQYF. The DNA for the CDR3 is TGCGCCAGCAGCCTCGGGACAGGCACAGATACGCAGTATTTT.

This rearrangement joins TRBV4-3 to TRBJ1-6; a weak D match, TRBD1 (6 bases). CDR3 length: 15 amino acids. Germline loops: CDR1 LGHNA, CDR2 YSLEER. V was pared by 1 base and J by 10 bases, with 14 bases between. The CDR3 reads CASSQVTGSGSPLHF. The DNA for the CDR3 is TGCGCCAGCAGCCAAGTAACAGGGTCCGGATCACCCCTCCACTTT.

The rearrangement uses TRBV6-4 and TRBJ1-6; D gene uncertain. Per germline, CDR1 MRHNA and CDR2 SNTAGT. The CDR3 extends over 13 amino acids. Trimming removed 6 bases at V and 1 base at J, with 4 bases between. The CDR3 loop reads CASSASYNSPLHF. CDR3 in DNA: TGTGCCAGCAGCGCGTCCTATAATTCACCCCTCCACTTT.

This clone was seen only a few times. This chain's CDR3 is CASSQDPSYQPQHF. DNA of the CDR3: TGCGCCAGCAGCCAAGATCCGAGCTATCAGCCCCAGCATTTT. The chain uses TRBV4-1 and TRBJ1-5; D not certain. The CDR3 is 14 amino acids. The germline V gene has CDR1 MGHRA and CDR2 YSYEKL. Trimming stripped 0 bases from V and 5 bases from J, with 8 bases between.

In this sample, this clone turned up a few times. The chain is built from TRBV5-6 and TRBJ2-7, with a possible D match to TRBD2 (5 bases). Germline-derived CDR1 and CDR2 are SGHDT and YYEEEE. The CDR3 sequence is 14 residues long. Deletions cut 0 bases from V and 0 bases from J, with 7 bases between. For the CDR3, the DNA is TGTGCCAGCAGCTTGGCCGGGAACTCCTACGAGCAGTACTTC. Translating it yields CASSLAGNSYEQYF.

This clone was seen more than once but under ten times. The rearrangement links TRBV10-3 to TRBJ1-5; D gene ambiguous. The germline CDR1 and CDR2 sequences are ENHRY and SYGVKD. The CDR3 extends over 14 amino acids. V dropped 3 bases and J dropped 3 bases, with 9 bases sitting between them. DNA for the CDR3: TGTGCCATCAGTGAAACACGGGTCAATCAGCCCCAGCATTTT. Encoded protein: CAISETRVNQPQHF.

Details on this clone: The same CDR3 arises from other DNA sequences in this sample as well. This rearrangement joins TRBV9 to TRBJ1-1, with D maybe TRBD1 (6 bases). The V end was cut by 2 bases, the J end by 1 base, with 6 bases between. Germline CDR1 and CDR2: SGDLS and YYNGEE. The CDR3 is made up of 13 amino acids. CDR3 nucleotides: TGTGCCAGCAGCGTGACAGGGAACACTGAAGCTTTCTTT. Translated, it gives CASSVTGNTEAFF. Using reference TRBV9 and TRBJ1-1 for the parts outside the CDR3, the full variable domain is DSGVTQTPKHLITATGQRVTLRCSPRSGDLSVYWYQQSLDQGLQFLIQYYNGEERAKGNILERFSAQQFPDLHSELNLSSLELGDSALYFCASSVTGNTEAFFGQGTRLTVV.

The rearrangement joins TRBV13 to TRBJ2-1; 9 bases agree with TRBD2. Germline loops: CDR1 PRHDT, CDR2 FYEKMQ (reference sequence). The CDR3 sequence is 15 residues long. V shed 5 bases, J shed 7 bases, and the junction held 9 bases outside the gene matches. CDR3 DNA: TGTGCCAGCAGCCAGTGGGTGGCGGGGGGGAATGAGCAGTTCTTC. This codes for CASSQWVAGGNEQFF.

This clone was recorded a few times. This chain joins TRBV4-3 and TRBJ1-2, with TRBD1 identical over 10 bases. The CDR3 spans 16 residues. Germline trimming cut 0 bases from V and 4 bases from J; bases unmatched to any gene: 5. The germline V gene encodes CDR1 LGHNA and CDR2 YSLEER. The chain's CDR3 is CASSQDEGQGSYGYTF. The CDR3 coding sequence is TGCGCCAGCAGCCAAGATGAGGGACAGGGGTCCTATGGCTACACCTTC.

V is TRBV6-4 and J is TRBJ1-2; D uncertain. This CDR3 spans 16 amino acids. Germline V gene sequence: CDR1 MRHNA, CDR2 SNTAGT. V was trimmed by 3 bases and J by 4 bases, leaving 18 bases between them. CDR3 coding DNA: TGTGCCAGCAGTGAAGTCTCAGGAGGGTCGTTCTATGGCTACACCTTC. The encoded protein is CASSEVSGGSFYGYTF.

The chain has TRBV27 and TRBJ2-7; TRBD1 matches at 8 bases. After removal of 5 bases from V and 5 bases from J, the junction contained 11 bases not matched to a gene. The germline V gene has CDR1 MNHEY and CDR2 SMNVEV (reference sequence). The CDR3 length is 15 residues. The CDR3 DNA is TGTGCCAGCAGTCCGCCCGGACAGGGTCGTAACGAGCAGTACTTC. Protein: CASSPPGQGRNEQYF.

In this sample, this clone turned up once. The chain links TRBV19 to TRBJ1-4; 7 bases agree with TRBD1. V lost 1 base and J lost 7; bases outside the gene matches: 12. This CDR3 is 17 amino acids long. From germline, CDR1 is LNHDA and CDR2 SQIVND (reference sequence). The CDR3 is CASSIVSGKGAFEKLFF. As DNA, the CDR3 is TGTGCCAGTAGTATAGTATCCGGGAAGGGGGCCTTTGAAAAACTGTTTTTT.

The rearrangement joins TRBV7-9 to TRBJ2-3; the match to TRBD2 covers 10 bases. Germline loops: CDR1 SEHNR, CDR2 FQNEAQ (reference sequence). The CDR3 has 14 residues. After removal of 5 bases from V and 3 bases from J, the junction contained 2 bases not matched to a gene. The CDR3 DNA reads TGTGCCAGCAGCGGGGGACTAGCGACAGATACGCAGTATTTT. Its protein is CASSGGLATDTQYF.

This rearrangement joins TRBV9 to TRBJ2-3, with 8 bases identical to TRBD2. The germline gives CDR1 SGDLS, CDR2 YYNGEE. The CDR3 extends over 14 amino acids. V shed 6 bases, J shed 4 bases, and the junction held 7 bases outside the gene matches. The CDR3 is CASTASGFPDTQYF. CDR3 nucleotide sequence: TGTGCCAGCACGGCTAGCGGGTTCCCAGATACGCAGTATTTT.

The CDR3 nucleotides are TGTGCCAGCAGTGTGGACAGGGGGCCCAGGGAGACCCAGTACTTC. It yields the protein CASSVDRGPRETQYF. The chain combines TRBV2 with TRBJ2-5; 11 bases agree with TRBD1. The length of the CDR3 is 15 residues. The V and J ends lost 4 bases and 5 bases, in that order; junction bases with no gene match: 6. Germline V gene data show CDR1 as SNHLY and CDR2 as FYNNEI.

The chain employs TRBV5-8 and TRBJ2-5, with D possibly being TRBD2 (5 bases). The CDR3 runs to 13 residues. The germline V gene encodes CDR1 SGHTS and CDR2 YDEGEE. V was trimmed by 8 bases and J by 4 bases, leaving 15 bases between them. For the CDR3, the DNA is TGTGCCAGTAGAACGAGCGGCAGAGAGACCCAGTACTTC. Amino acid sequence: CASRTSGRETQYF.

In DNA form, the CDR3 reads TGTGCCACCAGCAGAGTCGGTCAAGAGACCCAGTACTTC. Translated: CATSRVGQETQYF. The chain recombines TRBV15 with TRBJ2-5; D gene unclear. Germline V CDR1 and CDR2: LNHNV, YYDKDF (reference sequence). This CDR3 region has 13 residues. The V end lost 1 base, the J end lost 2 bases, and 5 bases lay between the germline ends.

This chain connects TRBV11-2 to TRBJ2-7; 7 bases agree with TRBD1. V shed 5 bases, J shed 0 bases, and the junction held 7 bases outside the gene matches. This CDR3 is built from 15 residues. Germline V gives CDR1 SGHAT, CDR2 FQNNGV. The CDR3 nucleotides read TGTGCCAGCAGCCCGAACAGGGGCGCCTCCTACGAGCAGTACTTC. It encodes CASSPNRGASYEQYF.

The J gene is TRBJ2-5, the V gene TRBV9; D is perhaps TRBD2 (6 bases). Germline CDR1 SGDLS, CDR2 YYNGEE. The V and J ends lost 4 bases and 1 base respectively, with 17 bases between them. The CDR3 has 16 amino acids. The DNA for the CDR3 is TGTGCCAGCAGCCCTAGAGGCGGGGCCCCCCAAGAGACCCAGTACTTC. Residues: CASSPRGGAPQETQYF.

This clone showed up just once. The rearrangement uses TRBV6-5 and TRBJ2-5, with 12 nucleotides matching TRBD2. The DNA end is a closer match to TRBJ2-7, so the J assignment may be wrong. Germline-derived CDR1 and CDR2 are MNHEY and SVGAGI. The CDR3 has 16 amino acids. CDR3 amino acids: CASSYSRTSGAYEQYF. The CDR3 DNA sequence: TGTGCCAGCAGTTACTCGCGGACTAGCGGGGCCTACGAGCAGTACTTC.

V usage is TRBV6-4 and J usage is TRBJ2-3; D possibly corresponds to TRBD1 (5 bases). The CDR3 runs to 19 residues. The germline V gene has CDR1 MRHNA and CDR2 SNTAGT. Trimming left V 9 bases short and J 1 base short, with 29 bases between. The CDR3 is CASHLLRQGLHQGTDTQYF. The CDR3 nucleotides read TGTGCCAGTCACCTACTGCGGCAGGGCTTGCATCAGGGCACAGATACGCAGTATTTT.

V is TRBV7-9 and J is TRBJ1-2; TRBD1 might be the D (6 bases). V dropped 5 bases and J dropped 4 bases, with 14 bases sitting between them. This CDR3 is built from 14 residues. Germline values: CDR1 SEHNR, CDR2 FQNEAQ (reference sequence). CDR3 in DNA: TGTGCCAGCAGCCCTGGACAGTCGATCTATGGCTACACCTTC. Its protein product is CASSPGQSIYGYTF.

The CDR3 region has the DNA TGTGCCAGCAGCCCTACGGACACTGAAGCTTTCTTT. It codes for CASSPTDTEAFF. The V call is TRBV9, the J call TRBJ1-1; D uncertain. From germline, CDR1 is SGDLS and CDR2 YYNGEE. The CDR3 is 12 amino acids. The V and J ends lost 4 bases and 3 bases respectively, with 7 bases between them.

The chain recombines TRBV19 with TRBJ1-1; perhaps TRBD1 as D (6 bases). Germline loops: CDR1 LNHDA, CDR2 SQIVND (reference sequence). CDR3 size: 15 residues. V was clipped by 10 bases and J by 3 bases, with 21 bases between them. In nucleotides, the CDR3 is TGTGCCACCGGAATGGGGGGGGCGCGGTACACTGAAGCTTTCTTT. It specifies CATGMGGARYTEAFF.

The rearrangement links TRBV7-2 to TRBJ2-5; TRBD1 aligns across 7 bases. Germline V gene sequence: CDR1 SGHTA, CDR2 FQGNSA. The CDR3 length is 15 residues. V shed 0 bases and J 5 bases; nucleotides not matched to a gene: 6. The CDR3: CASSLAVGGQETQYF. CDR3 coding DNA: TGTGCCAGCAGCTTAGCCGTAGGGGGCCAGGAGACCCAGTACTTC.

This clone was counted only a few times. The chain has TRBV7-3 and TRBJ2-1; the match to TRBD2 covers 9 bases. The CDR3 totals 16 residues. Germline values: CDR1 SGHTA, CDR2 FQGTGA. V was pared by 1 base and J by 6 bases, with 7 bases of the junction left unmatched. In nucleotides, the CDR3 is TGTGCCAGCAGCTTAAGAATAGCGGGGGAGCCCAATGAGCAGTTCTTC. Its translation is CASSLRIAGEPNEQFF.

This clone was recorded once. The V and J genes are TRBV14 and TRBJ2-3; D unclear. Germline V gene data show CDR1 as SGHDN and CDR2 as FVKESK. Trimming cost V 0 bases and J 2 bases, with 9 bases left between them. CDR3 length: 15 residues. CDR3 bases: TGTGCCAGCAGCCAAGATCCAGTTACCACAGATACGCAGTATTTT. Translation: CASSQDPVTTDTQYF. The full variable domain, completed using reference TRBV14 and TRBJ2-3, is EAGVTQFPSHSVIEKGQTVTLRCDPISGHDNLYWYRRVMGKEIKFLLHFVKESKQDESGMPNNRFLAERTGGTYSTLKVQPAELEDSGVYFCASSQDPVTTDTQYFGPGTRLTVL.

This clone was observed once. The rearrangement joins TRBV5-1 to TRBJ2-1; 14 bases agree with TRBD2. Germline lookup yields CDR1 SGHRS and CDR2 YFSETQ. J gave up 0 bases and V 0 bases, and 2 bases lay outside the gene matches. The CDR3 contains 18 residues. This chain's CDR3 is CASSLDGTSGGSYNEQFF. In DNA form, the CDR3 reads TGCGCCAGCAGCTTGGACGGGACTAGCGGGGGCTCCTACAATGAGCAGTTCTTC.

V usage is TRBV29-1 and J usage is TRBJ2-2; TRBD2 is a possible D gene (6 bases). Trimming stripped 6 bases from V and 4 bases from J, with 12 bases between. The CDR3 totals 13 residues. Germline V gene data show CDR1 as SQVTM and CDR2 as ANQGSEA. The CDR3 loop is CSVGPTSTGELFF. The CDR3 nucleotides read TGCAGCGTGGGACCGACTAGCACCGGGGAGCTGTTTTTT.